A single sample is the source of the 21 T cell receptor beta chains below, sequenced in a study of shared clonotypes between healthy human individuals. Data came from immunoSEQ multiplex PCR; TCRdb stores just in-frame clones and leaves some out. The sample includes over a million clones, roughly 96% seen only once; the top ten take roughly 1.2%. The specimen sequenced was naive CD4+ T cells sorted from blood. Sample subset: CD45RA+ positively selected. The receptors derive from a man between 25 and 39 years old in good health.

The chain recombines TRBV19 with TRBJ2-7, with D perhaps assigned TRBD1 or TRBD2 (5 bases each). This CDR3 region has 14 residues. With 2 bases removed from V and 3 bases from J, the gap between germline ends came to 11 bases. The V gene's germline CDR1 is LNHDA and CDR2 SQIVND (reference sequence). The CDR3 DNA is TGTGCCAGTAGTATACGGGACGGCTACTACGAGCAGTACTTC. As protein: CASSIRDGYYEQYF.

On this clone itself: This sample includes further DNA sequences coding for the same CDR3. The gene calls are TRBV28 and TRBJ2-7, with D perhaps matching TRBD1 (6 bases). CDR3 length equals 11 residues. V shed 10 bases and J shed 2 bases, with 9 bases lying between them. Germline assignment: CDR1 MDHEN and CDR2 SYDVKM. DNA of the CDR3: TGTGCCACCCAGGGGCCCTACGAGCAGTACTTC. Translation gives CATQGPYEQYF.

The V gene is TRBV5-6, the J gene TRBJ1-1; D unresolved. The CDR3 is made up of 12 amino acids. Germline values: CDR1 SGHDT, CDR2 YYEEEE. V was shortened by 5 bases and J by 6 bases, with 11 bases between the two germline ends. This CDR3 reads CASSRLWSEAFF. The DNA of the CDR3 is TGTGCCAGCAGTCGTCTCTGGTCTGAAGCTTTCTTT.

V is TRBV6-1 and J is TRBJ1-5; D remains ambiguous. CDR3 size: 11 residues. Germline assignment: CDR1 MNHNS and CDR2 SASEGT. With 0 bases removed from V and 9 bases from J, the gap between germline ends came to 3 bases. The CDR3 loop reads CASSEAGPQHF. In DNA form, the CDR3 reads TGTGCCAGCAGTGAAGCAGGGCCCCAGCATTTT.

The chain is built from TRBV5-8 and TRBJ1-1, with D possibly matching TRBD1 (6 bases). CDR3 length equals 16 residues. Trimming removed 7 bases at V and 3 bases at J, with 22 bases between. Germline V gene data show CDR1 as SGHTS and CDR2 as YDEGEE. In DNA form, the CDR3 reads TGTGCCAGCGGTGGGGGGCGAAGTTTCAGGGACACTGAAGCTTTCTTT. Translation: CASGGGRSFRDTEAFF.

CDR3: CASSLAGGLPYEQYF. The CDR3, as DNA: TGCGCCAGCAGCTTGGCGGGGGGCCTACCCTACGAGCAGTACTTC. The rearrangement links TRBV5-1 to TRBJ2-7; D may be TRBD2 (7 bases). Germline V CDR1 and CDR2: SGHRS, YFSETQ. CDR3 length: 15 residues. The V end was cut by 0 bases, the J end by 2 bases, with 12 bases between.

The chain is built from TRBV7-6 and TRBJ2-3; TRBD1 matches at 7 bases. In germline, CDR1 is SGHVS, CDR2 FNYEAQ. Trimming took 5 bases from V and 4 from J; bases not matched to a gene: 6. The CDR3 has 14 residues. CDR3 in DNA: TGTGCCAGCAGCACCCGGACAGGCGCAGATACGCAGTATTTT. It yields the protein CASSTRTGADTQYF.

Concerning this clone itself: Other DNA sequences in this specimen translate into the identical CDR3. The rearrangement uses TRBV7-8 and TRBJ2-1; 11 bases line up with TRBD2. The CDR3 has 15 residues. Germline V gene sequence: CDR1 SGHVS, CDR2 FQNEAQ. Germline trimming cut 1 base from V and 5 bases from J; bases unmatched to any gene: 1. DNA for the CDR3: TGTGCCAGCAGCTTAGGACTAGCGGGGAACAATGAGCAGTTCTTC. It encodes CASSLGLAGNNEQFF.

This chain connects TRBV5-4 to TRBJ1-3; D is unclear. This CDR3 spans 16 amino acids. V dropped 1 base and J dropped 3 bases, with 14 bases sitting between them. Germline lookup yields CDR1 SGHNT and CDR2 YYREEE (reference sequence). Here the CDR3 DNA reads TGTGCCAGCAGCTTGTCCGGCAGTCTCGGTGGAAACACCATATATTTT. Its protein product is CASSLSGSLGGNTIYF.

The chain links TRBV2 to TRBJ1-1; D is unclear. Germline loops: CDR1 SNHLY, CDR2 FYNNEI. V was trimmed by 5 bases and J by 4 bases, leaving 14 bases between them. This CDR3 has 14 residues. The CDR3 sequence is CASSKEGSGTEAFF. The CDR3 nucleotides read TGTGCCAGCAGTAAGGAAGGGTCGGGCACTGAAGCTTTCTTT.

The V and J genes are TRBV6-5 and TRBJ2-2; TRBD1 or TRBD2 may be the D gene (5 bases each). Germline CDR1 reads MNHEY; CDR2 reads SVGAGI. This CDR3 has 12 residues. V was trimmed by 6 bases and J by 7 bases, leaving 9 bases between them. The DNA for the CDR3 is TGTGCCAGCAGCTCGAGGGGCGGGGAGCTGTTTTTT. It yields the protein CASSSRGGELFF.

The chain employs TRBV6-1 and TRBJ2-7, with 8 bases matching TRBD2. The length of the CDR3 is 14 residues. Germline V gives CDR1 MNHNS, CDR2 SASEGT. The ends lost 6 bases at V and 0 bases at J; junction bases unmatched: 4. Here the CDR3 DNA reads TGTGCCAGCAGGGTAGCGGGGTCCTCCTACGAGCAGTACTTC. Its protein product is CASRVAGSSYEQYF.

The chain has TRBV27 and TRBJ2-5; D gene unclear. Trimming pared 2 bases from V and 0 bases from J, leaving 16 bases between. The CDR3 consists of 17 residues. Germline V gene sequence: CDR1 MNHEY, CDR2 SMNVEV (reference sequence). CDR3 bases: TGTGCCAGCAGTTTAGAGTGGGCAGGAAGGTACCAAGAGACCCAGTACTTC. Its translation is CASSLEWAGRYQETQYF.

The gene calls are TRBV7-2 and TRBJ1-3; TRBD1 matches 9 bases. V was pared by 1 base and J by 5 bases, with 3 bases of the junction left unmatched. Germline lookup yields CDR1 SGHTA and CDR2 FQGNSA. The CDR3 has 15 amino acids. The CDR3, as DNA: TGTGCCAGCAGCTTAGGGGACAGGGATCGAAACACCATATATTTT. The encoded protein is CASSLGDRDRNTIYF.

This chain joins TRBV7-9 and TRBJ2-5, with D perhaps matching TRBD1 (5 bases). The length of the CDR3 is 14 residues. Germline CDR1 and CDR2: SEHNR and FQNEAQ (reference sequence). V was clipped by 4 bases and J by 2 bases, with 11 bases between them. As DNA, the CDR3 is TGTGCCAGCAGCTCCCTCAGGGAACAAGAGACCCAGTACTTC. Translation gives CASSSLREQETQYF.

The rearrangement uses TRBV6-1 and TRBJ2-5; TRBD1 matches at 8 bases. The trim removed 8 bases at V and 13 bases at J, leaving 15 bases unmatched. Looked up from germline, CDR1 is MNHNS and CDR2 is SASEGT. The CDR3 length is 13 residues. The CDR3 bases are TGTGCCAGCCGGACAGGGCCTTCCGTACATCCGTACTTC. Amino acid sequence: CASRTGPSVHPYF.

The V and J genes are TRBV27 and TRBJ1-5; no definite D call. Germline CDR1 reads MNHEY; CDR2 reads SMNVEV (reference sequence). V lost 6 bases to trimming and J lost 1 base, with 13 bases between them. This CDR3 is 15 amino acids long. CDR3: CASRQGSISNQPQHF. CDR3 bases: TGTGCCAGCAGACAAGGGTCTATAAGCAATCAGCCCCAGCATTTT.

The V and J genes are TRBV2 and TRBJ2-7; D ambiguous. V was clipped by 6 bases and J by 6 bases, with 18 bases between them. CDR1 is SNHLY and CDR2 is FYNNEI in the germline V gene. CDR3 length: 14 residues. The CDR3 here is CASRDSGPIGEQYF. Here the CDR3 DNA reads TGTGCCAGCAGAGACTCCGGGCCGATCGGCGAGCAGTACTTC.

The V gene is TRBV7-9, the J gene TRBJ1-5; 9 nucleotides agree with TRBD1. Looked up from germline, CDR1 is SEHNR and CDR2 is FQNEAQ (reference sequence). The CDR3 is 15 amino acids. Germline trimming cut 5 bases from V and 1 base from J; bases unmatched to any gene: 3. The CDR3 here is CASSQGQGSNQPQHF. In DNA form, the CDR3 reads TGTGCCAGCAGCCAAGGACAGGGGAGCAATCAGCCCCAGCATTTT.

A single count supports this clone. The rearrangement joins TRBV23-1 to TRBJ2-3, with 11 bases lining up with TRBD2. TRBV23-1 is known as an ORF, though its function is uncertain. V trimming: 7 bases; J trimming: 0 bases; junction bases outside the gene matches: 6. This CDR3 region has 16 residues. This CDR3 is CASNPGTSGSTDTQYF. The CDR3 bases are TGCGCCAGCAACCCCGGGACTAGCGGTAGCACAGATACGCAGTATTTT.

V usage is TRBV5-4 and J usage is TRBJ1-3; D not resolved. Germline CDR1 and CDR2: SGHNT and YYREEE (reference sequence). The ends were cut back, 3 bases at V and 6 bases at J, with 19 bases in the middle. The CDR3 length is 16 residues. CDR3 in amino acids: CASSSDDGSIENTIYF. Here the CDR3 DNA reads TGTGCCAGCAGCTCGGACGACGGATCGATAGAAAACACCATATATTTT.